This T cell receptor beta chain was observed in a study of cytomegalovirus exposure and HLA in healthy donors (dated by TCRdb to 2017 to 2019). About the investigation overall: In an earlier analysis of several hundred of the donors, about 260 Gb of sequence data and 90 million to 120 million unique TCR beta sequences from about 179 million T cells were reported. Across some 400 genotyped donors of the cohort, an average of about 240,000 unique TCR beta nucleotide sequences per donor were sequenced, and approximately 17% of those sequences were non-productive. Using immunosequencing, the study profiled T cell repertoires from 640 or so subjects and related those repertoires to cytomegalovirus serostatus. In an earlier analysis of a few hundred of the donors, high-throughput TCR beta sequencing was used to judge whether each TCR beta V gene segment behaved as functional or pseudogenic. Genome-wide SNP genotypes for about three fifths of the roughly 700 donors were used in a later genetic analysis, which treated that subset as a discovery cohort. Typing coverage differed by locus: A, B, C, DRB1 and DQB1 were typed in about 620-640 donors, DQA1 in about 510, DPA1 in 606, and DPB1 in approximately 450. A separate validation cohort of roughly 130 different subjects was used in addition to the 666-subject first cohort. Rather than drawing on any new phenotypic data, the later analysis identified candidate immune exposures from TCR beta sequences and the way those sequences occurred across donors. Alongside the repertoire data, information on donor age, sex, ethnicity and CMV serostatus was compiled. A later analysis re-examined previously published TCR beta repertoires from hundreds of donors and added high-resolution HLA genotyping to investigate patterns of TCR occurrence. Among the approximately 400 genotyped donors, around 81% belonged to the genetic ancestry cluster associated with self-reported Caucasian donors. High-throughput TCR immunosequencing, statistical association of individual TCRs with disease status, and machine learning were combined to predict cytomegalovirus infection status. All discovery cohort repertoires had been generated on a single sequencing platform. Around 330 gigabases of sequencing data and around 90 million unique TCR sequences made up an early release that covered roughly 670 HLA-typed donors. Roughly 5 DR-DQ haplotypes were handled as single units for association and clustering because linkage in the cohort was strong. The study was designed to test whether signatures of past pathogen exposure could be identified by cataloging public T cell receptors. Class I and class II HLA loci were covered by the typing at four-digit resolution.

Results and caveats for the whole study, not just this receptor: The authors suggested that the approach could potentially be extended to other disease states and immunological phenotypes. A later analysis found that TCR association rates varied across HLA loci, with DRB1 alleles showing the most associated TCRs and HLA-C alleles the fewest. Across donors, most TCR sequences were observed very rarely, whereas some public TCRs were present in many individuals. A later analysis found that most CMV-associated TCR beta chains appeared HLA-restricted, with HLA associations seemingly driven largely by CMV exposure. The earlier analysis of around 600 of the donors excluded seventeen rarely observed V segments, including chromosome 9 orphons, because counts were too low. Assigning TCR associations to individual alleles was difficult when HLA alleles, especially DR and DQ, strongly co-occurred. Compared with equally common non-associated chains, HLA-associated TCR beta chains in a later analysis were more clonally expanded and had lower generation probabilities. Sequencing depth was assumed to be roughly uniform across donors in the presence/absence analyses, though that assumption may not hold. Because HLA typing was unavailable for some donors at each locus, only the typed subset was used in association tests. A cluster of highly shared sequence variants was judged likely to represent a technical artifact of the sequencing pipeline. In a later analysis, about 17,000 TCR beta sequences were associated with specific HLA alleles at a false discovery rate of 0.05. In an earlier analysis of some 640 of the donors, most TCR beta V segments were observed in productive rearrangements about 87% or about 30% of the time, broadly matching IMGT annotations. Compared with the roughly 710-donor mean, donors in an Asian-associated ancestry cluster had fewer N-insertions in productive TCRs, according to a later genetic analysis. The classifier was reported to diagnose cytomegalovirus status with high specificity and sensitivity in both the original and validation cohorts. This cohort had only TCR beta chains sequenced, and the lack of alpha or paired-chain data limited which features could be detected. The study gave a list of 150 to 200 TCR beta chains associated with cytomegalovirus. A few of the identified cytomegalovirus-associated TCR beta chains were confirmed in vitro to be specific for cytomegalovirus antigens. Immune exposure information for the cohort was limited to CMV serostatus. A further reported finding was that TCR beta sequences accurately predicted the HLA-A and HLA-B alleles for most subjects in the first cohort. Correlated functional status among segregating V segments might reflect linkage disequilibrium, but an unknown experimental factor could not be ruled out. A later genetic analysis associated a missense DCLRE1C variant with V-gene and J-gene trimming of TCR beta chains, and an independent cohort replicated the association. Several of the top co-occurrence clusters appeared to be linked to parvovirus B19, influenza, CMV and Epstein-Barr virus, according to a later analysis.

This clone was observed once. Its cognate antigen has yet to be identified. No base-level quality is on record; no much larger clone is a single base apart. The cohort was made up of approximately 670 healthy bone marrow donors. All cohort members were sampled while nominally healthy, although unrecorded immune exposures were likely present. The donor was CMV seronegative and belonged to the group of several hundred seronegative cohort members. Every donor gave a peripheral blood sample, and the peripheral blood mononuclear cells from that sample were used for TCR beta sequencing. The Qiagen DNeasy Blood Extraction Kit was used to extract genomic DNA from the blood cell samples. Receptor libraries were prepared by the immunoSEQ multiplex PCR assay. For the multiplex PCR, a mixture combining 60 forward primers for TCR Vbeta segments and 13 reverse primers for TCR Jbeta segments was used. The CDR3 region of rearranged TCR beta genes was amplified from genomic DNA by a multiplex PCR assay. Amplified TCR beta libraries were sequenced as 87-base-pair reads on the Illumina HiSeq System. Regarding the original processing steps: In a later analysis, some 80 million unique TCR beta chains were counted across the roughly 670 repertoires, and roughly 11 million of these chains were shared by at least two donors. Raw reads were error-corrected and collapsed into unique sequences with a nearest-neighbor algorithm that merged closely related sequences to remove PCR and sequencing errors. V, D and J gene segments were assigned by aligning CDR3 sequences to IMGT reference sequences. For a sequence to be retained, a match of at least six nucleotides to both a V gene segment and a J gene segment was required. Rearrangements were called productive when the CDR3 lacked stop codons and stayed in frame with V and J; all others were non-productive. Following IMGT convention, CDR3 was defined as the stretch from the second conserved V-encoded cysteine to the conserved J-encoded phenylalanine. The earlier analysis of 587 of the donors excluded any sequence lacking an unambiguous match to a single V gene segment. An earlier analysis of 587 of the donors called V segments functional above 56.7% productive rearrangements and segregating when the between-donor standard deviation exceeded 5%. A statistical classification framework was built to diagnose cytomegalovirus status from the catalog of TCR beta chain sequences. In a later analysis, TCR nucleotide sequences were compared against IMGT/GENE-DB human TR gene sequences so that V and J genes could be assigned. Using the TCRdist pipeline, a later analysis assigned CDR3 sequences along with most-parsimonious VDJ recombination scenarios. In a later analysis, each TCR beta chain was defined by its CDR3 amino acid sequence together with its V-gene family, and reads without a unique V-gene family were excluded. As a way to deal with suspected cross-contamination and a sequencing artifact, a later analysis dropped roughly 620 nucleotide sequences that were highly shared and had low generation probability. In a later analysis, a clonal expansion index was calculated for each public chain from normalized within-repertoire ranks of inferred template counts. In a later analysis, generation probabilities were computed with a VDJ recombination model fitted to out-of-frame rearrangements, and the resulting probabilities were checked against IGoR. A later analysis scored TCR-TCR, TCR-HLA and TCR-CMV co-occurrence with hypergeometric tests, applying a repertoire-size bias correction to TCR pairs. False discovery rates were estimated in a later analysis by permuting HLA or CMV assignments 20 times. In a later analysis, co-occurring TCRs were grouped using DBSCAN, with TCRdist sequence similarity added in when clustering inside HLA-allele-positive subsets. Co-occurrence clustering excluded repertoires with fewer than 30,000 or more than 120,000 public chains, plus five with anomalous nucleotide sharing. The table comes from immuneACCESS by way of TCRdb, which keeps in-frame sequences with V and J called. Part of the clones is missing from these tables; in studies checked, under half for an unresolved V gene and the rest for unknown reasons. V and J calls plus clone size are reproduced from that table; the DNA served to infer D and trimming. The sample includes about 98,000 clones, with approximately 87% observed a single time. The ten top clones hold 2% to 3% of the sample.

The sequenced sample consisted of PBMCs. This receptor was taken from a man in his forties or fifties in good health and CMV-seronegative.

The sequence in DNA is TGTGCCAGTAGTATTGAAGGAGGGCCGAACACCGGGGAGCTGTTTTTT. Translation gives CASSIEGGPNTGELFF. The V and J genes are TRBV19 and TRBJ2-2; TRBD2 is possibly the D segment (6 matching bases). Taken from cysteine to phenylalanine, the CDR3 has 16 residues. The read is trimmed to its CDR3 DNA, 48 bases read in frame from base 1. CDR1 LNHDA and CDR2 SQIVND are derived from the germline V gene (reference sequence). V and J lose 3 bases and 0 bases, and a span of 11 bases separates them. This CDR3, with the reference TRBV19 and TRBJ2-2 proteins standing in past its ends, gives the full variable domain DGGITQSPKYLFRKEGQNVTLSCEQNLNHDAMYWYRQDPGQGLRLIYYSQIVNDFQKGDIAEGYSVSREKKESFPLTVTSAQKNPTAFYLCASSIEGGPNTGELFFGEGSRLTVL.